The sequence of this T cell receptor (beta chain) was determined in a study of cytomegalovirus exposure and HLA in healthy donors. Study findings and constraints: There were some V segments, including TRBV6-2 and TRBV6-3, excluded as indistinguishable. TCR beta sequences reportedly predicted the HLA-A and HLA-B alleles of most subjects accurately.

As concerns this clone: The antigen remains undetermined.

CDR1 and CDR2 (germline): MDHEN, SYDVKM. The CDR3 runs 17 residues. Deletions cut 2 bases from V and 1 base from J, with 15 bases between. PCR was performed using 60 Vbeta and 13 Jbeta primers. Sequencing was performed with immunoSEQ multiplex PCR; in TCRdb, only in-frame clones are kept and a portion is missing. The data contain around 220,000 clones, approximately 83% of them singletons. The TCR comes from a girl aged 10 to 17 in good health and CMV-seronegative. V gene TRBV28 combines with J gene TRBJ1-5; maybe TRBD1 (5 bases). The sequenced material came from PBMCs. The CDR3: CASSLGKGKASNQPQHF. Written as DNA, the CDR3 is TGTGCCAGCAGTTTAGGGAAGGGGAAGGCAAGCAATCAGCCCCAGCATTTT.